This T cell receptor (beta chain) was sequenced during a study of blood T cells in healthy people across ages. Study results and limitations: Comparison with aged donors showed that long-lived donors had more naive CD4+ cells and higher diversity.

Germline assignment: CDR1 SEHNR and CDR2 FQNEAQ (reference sequence). The CDR3 consists of 19 residues. Combining a sample-barcoded 5' primer with a J-beta primer mix, a second PCR ran for roughly 7 to 12 cycles. Every cDNA molecule carried a tag from a template-switch adaptor bearing 12 random nucleotides. Each single sample gave us at least 2.5 million CDR3-containing paired-end reads. TCRdb fed the 5' RACE reads into MiXCR, producing one record per CDR3 protein. The data hold about 680,000 distinct CDR3 sequences, with around 45% observed a single time. The donors, healthy Caucasians from Russia, were aged roughly 6 to 90. This clonotype was detected only once. Its target is unknown.

The material sequenced was blood. This TCR came from a woman aged 55-69 years in good health. The chain joins TRBV7-9 to TRBJ2-1; 10 nucleotides line up with TRBD2. The J call could be wrong; TRBJ2-7 is a better fit for the DNA end. The CDR3 loop is CASSFPHRPGLADYNEQYF. The CDR3, as DNA: TGTGCCAGCAGCTTCCCCCACCGACCTGGACTAGCGGACTACAATGAGCAGTACTTC.